Following are 32 T cell receptor beta chains from one sample sequenced in a study of blood T cell repertoires in COVID-19. Profiling relied on immunoSEQ multiplex PCR, and the TCRdb table lists in-frame clones only, not all of them. This repertoire shows approximately 260,000 clones, approximately 88% found once; its top ten account for over 1%. Sequencing was done on a sample of PBMCs or T cells enriched from blood (not recorded which). The origin of the receptors is a woman aged 40 to 50 with acute COVID-19.

Only one count was recorded for this clone. The V and J genes are TRBV7-9 and TRBJ2-2, with 7 bases aligning to TRBD1. Germline CDR1 reads SEHNR; CDR2 reads FQNEAQ (reference sequence). There are 15 residues in the CDR3. Trimming at V came to 3 bases and at J to 4 bases, leaving 5 bases not matched to a gene. CDR3 DNA sequence: TGTGCCAGCAGCTTTAACAGGGGTGGCACCGGGGAGCTGTTTTTT. This gives the protein CASSFNRGGTGELFF.

This clone came up once. V and J are TRBV7-2 and TRBJ1-3; D is undetermined. The germline gives CDR1 SGHTA, CDR2 FQGNSA. CDR3 size: 13 residues. The V end lost 11 bases, the J end lost 3 bases, and 14 bases lay between the germline ends. CDR3 in amino acids: CAEPGSFGNTIYF. In DNA, the CDR3 is TGTGCCGAGCCCGGGAGTTTTGGAAACACCATATATTTT.

This chain uses TRBV3-1 (or the pseudogene TRBV3-2) with TRBJ2-2; D is possibly TRBD2 (6 bases). The V gene lost 4 bases and the J gene lost 2 bases, with 11 bases spanning the gap. This CDR3 is built from 15 residues. Germline lookup yields CDR1 LGHDT and CDR2 YNNKEL (reference sequence). The CDR3 nucleotides read TGTGCCAGCAGCCCACGCGCGGGAAACACCGGGGAGCTGTTTTTT. Translating it yields CASSPRAGNTGELFF.

This chain uses TRBV5-8 with TRBJ1-1; D not resolved. Per the germline V gene, CDR1 is SGHTS and CDR2 is YDEGEE. There are 16 residues in the CDR3. Trimming took off 2 bases at V and 1 base at J, with 15 bases between the two ends. CDR3 coding DNA: TGTGCCAGCAGCTTTGGCACATACATAAAGAACACTGAAGCTTTCTTT. Translation gives CASSFGTYIKNTEAFF.

This chain links TRBV19 with TRBJ2-2; the match to TRBD2 covers 7 bases. V was clipped by 10 bases and J by 6 bases; unmatched bases: 14. CDR3 size: 15 residues. CDR1 and CDR2 (germline): LNHDA, SQIVND (reference sequence). The CDR3 protein is CATRWTGRVAGELFF. The CDR3 region has the DNA TGTGCCACCAGGTGGACGGGGAGGGTTGCCGGGGAGCTGTTTTTT.

The sample holds one count of this clone. The chain has TRBV5-1 and TRBJ2-5, with TRBD2 as a possible D gene (5 bases). This CDR3 comprises 14 residues. V lost 4 bases, J lost 2 bases, and 12 bases lay in between. Germline V gives CDR1 SGHRS, CDR2 YFSETQ. CDR3 in amino acids: CASSPRAAQETQYF. As DNA, the CDR3 is TGCGCCAGCAGCCCCAGAGCGGCACAAGAGACCCAGTACTTC.

This clone was seen more than once but under ten times. The rearrangement joins TRBV30 to TRBJ2-7, with D possibly TRBD2 on 5 matching bases. Germline-derived CDR1 and CDR2 are GTSNPN and SVGIG (reference sequence). The CDR3 totals 11 residues. As DNA, the CDR3 is TGTGCCTGGAGCGCAGCCTCTAGCCTGAACGTC. It translates to CAWSAASSLNV.

The V and J genes are TRBV12-3 or TRBV12-4 and TRBJ1-1; the D is unclear. This CDR3 is 12 amino acids long. Trimming removed 7 bases at V and 4 bases at J, with 10 bases between. The CDR3 DNA follows: TGTGCCAGCACTAAAGAGGGCACTGAAGCTTTCTTT. Protein: CASTKEGTEAFF.

This clone has a single count. This chain uses TRBV19 with TRBJ1-3; 8 positions match TRBD1. CDR3 length: 19 amino acids. V shed 6 bases and J 0 bases; nucleotides not matched to a gene: 16. Germline lookup yields CDR1 LNHDA and CDR2 SQIVND (reference sequence). CDR3 DNA: TGTGCCAGTAGCCTGGGACGGACAGGGACCTTGAGCTCTGGAAACACCATATATTTT. Translation gives CASSLGRTGTLSSGNTIYF.

This sequence joins TRBV28 and TRBJ1-1, with D perhaps TRBD1 (5 bases). The ends were cut back, 7 bases at V and 3 bases at J, with 12 bases in the middle. The CDR3 has 13 amino acids. Germline V gene data show CDR1 as MDHEN and CDR2 as SYDVKM. This CDR3 reads CASKGHSDTEAFF. The CDR3 nucleotides read TGTGCCAGCAAGGGGCACTCTGACACTGAAGCTTTCTTT.

The V and J genes are TRBV24-1 and TRBJ2-3; a possible D gene is TRBD1 (6 bases). Trimming removed 2 bases from V and 1 base from J, with 9 bases in between. Germline V CDR1 and CDR2: KGHDR, SFDVKD. The length of the CDR3 is 15 residues. CDR3 nucleotides: TGTGCCACCAGTGATTCAGGGGTAGGCACAGATACGCAGTATTTT. Encoded protein: CATSDSGVGTDTQYF.

This sequence joins TRBV28 and TRBJ1-2; D may be TRBD1 (5 bases). Deletions cut 6 bases from V and 4 bases from J, with 12 bases between. The CDR3 sequence is 13 residues long. In germline, CDR1 is MDHEN, CDR2 SYDVKM. DNA of the CDR3: TGTGCCAGCAGACCGGACAACCCCTATGGCTACACCTTC. It yields the protein CASRPDNPYGYTF.

The chain carries TRBV19 and TRBJ1-1; TRBD1 agrees at 11 bases. The germline V gene encodes CDR1 LNHDA and CDR2 SQIVND (reference sequence). Trimming removed 4 bases from V and 4 bases from J; junction bases left unmatched: 2. This CDR3 has 14 amino acids. The CDR3 DNA sequence: TGTGCCAGTAGTAGGGACAGGGGGGGCACTGAAGCTTTCTTT. It yields the protein CASSRDRGGTEAFF.

CDR3 in amino acids: CASKETGSNQPQHF. CDR3 sequence (DNA): TGTGCCAGTAAGGAGACAGGGAGCAATCAGCCCCAGCATTTT. The V and J genes are TRBV19 and TRBJ1-5, with TRBD1 matching 7 bases. Per the germline V gene, CDR1 is LNHDA and CDR2 is SQIVND (reference sequence). The junction had 4 bases not matched to a gene; V was cut back by 7 bases and J by 1 base. CDR3 length: 14 residues. Using reference TRBV19 and TRBJ1-5 for the parts outside the CDR3, the full variable domain is DGGITQSPKYLFRKEGQNVTLSCEQNLNHDAMYWYRQDPGQGLRLIYYSQIVNDFQKGDIAEGYSVSREKKESFPLTVTSAQKNPTAFYLCASKETGSNQPQHFGDGTRLSIL.

The rearrangement links TRBV18 to TRBJ1-2, with D maybe TRBD1 (6 bases). This CDR3 has 13 amino acids. The V and J ends lost 8 bases and 1 base respectively, with 11 bases between them. Germline V gene data show CDR1 as KGHSH and CDR2 as LQKENI. CDR3 sequence reads: CASRGQINYGYTF. The CDR3 coding sequence is TGTGCCAGCCGGGGACAAATTAACTATGGCTACACCTTC. Filled out from reference TRBV18 and TRBJ1-2, the complete variable domain reads NAGVMQNPRHLVRRRGQEARLRCSPMKGHSHVYWYRQLPEEGLKFMVYLQKENIIDESGMPKERFSAEFPKEGPSILRIQQVVRGDSAAYFCASRGQINYGYTFGSGTRLTVV.

The chain employs TRBV12-1 and TRBJ1-2; the table gives TRBD1 as D, unverified against the DNA. TRBV12-1 is given as a pseudogene. CDR3 length: 15 amino acids. CDR3 amino acids: CASSFGGQGGYGYTF. The CDR3 DNA follows: TGTGCCAGCAGCTTTGGCGGACAGGGCGGCTATGGCTACACCTTC.

The chain joins TRBV11-2 to TRBJ2-1; no clear D. This CDR3 comprises 14 residues. V was cut by 0 bases and J by 10 bases, with 13 bases left in between. CDR1 and CDR2 (germline): SGHAT, FQNNGV. The CDR3: CASSLDLFGREQFF. For the CDR3, the DNA is TGTGCCAGCAGCTTAGATTTATTTGGGCGCGAGCAGTTCTTC.

The chain carries TRBV10-2 and TRBJ1-2; D gene unclear. The length of the CDR3 is 16 residues. Germline V gives CDR1 WSHSY, CDR2 SAAADI. Trimming shortened V by 5 bases and J by 4 bases, and 20 bases separated the two germline ends. The CDR3 region is CASSYRGGGVVYGYTF. The CDR3 DNA reads TGCGCCAGCAGTTATCGAGGCGGCGGCGTCGTCTATGGCTACACCTTC.

This clone was counted a few times. The chain uses TRBV11-2 and TRBJ1-2; D ambiguous. Germline CDR1 SGHAT, CDR2 FQNNGV. The CDR3 has 13 amino acids. The V end was cut by 2 bases, the J end by 3 bases, with 7 bases between. This CDR3 is CASSLSQDYGYTF. CDR3 coding DNA: TGTGCCAGCAGCTTAAGCCAGGACTATGGCTACACCTTC.

CDR3 nucleotide sequence: TGTGCCAGCAGCCTTCGACTAGCGGGGTACAATGAGCAGTTCTTC. Its translation is CASSLRLAGYNEQFF. The J gene is TRBJ2-1, the V gene TRBV9; 11 positions match TRBD2. The germline V gene has CDR1 SGDLS and CDR2 YYNGEE. After removal of 4 bases from V and 4 bases from J, the junction contained 4 bases not matched to a gene. The CDR3 contains 15 residues.

The V call is TRBV5-1, the J call TRBJ1-1; D is unresolved. This CDR3 comprises 14 residues. Trimming stripped 4 bases from V and 1 base from J, with 11 bases between. The germline V gene has CDR1 SGHRS and CDR2 YFSETQ. CDR3 nucleotide sequence: TGCGCCAGCAGCCCGCGAGGGAGGAACACTGAAGCTTTCTTT. Its protein is CASSPRGRNTEAFF.

The rearrangement links TRBV18 to TRBJ2-7, with 7 bases that match TRBD2. The CDR3 sequence is 14 residues long. The V gene's germline CDR1 is KGHSH and CDR2 LQKENI. The J segment lost 9 bases and the V segment lost 5 bases, leaving 13 bases of the junction unmatched. The CDR3 coding sequence is TGTGCCAGCTCAACGGGAGGTGGATACGAAGGGCAGTACTTC. The encoded protein is CASSTGGGYEGQYF.

This chain joins TRBV11-2 and TRBJ2-7, with 7 bases lining up with TRBD2. The CDR3 runs 15 residues. The germline V gene encodes CDR1 SGHAT and CDR2 FQNNGV. V lost 3 bases to trimming and J lost 3 bases; unmatched junction nucleotides: 8. CDR3 bases: TGTGCCAGCAGCTTCGCACTAGCGCCGCTCTACGAGCAGTACTTC. Its translation: CASSFALAPLYEQYF.

J is TRBJ2-4 and V is TRBV5-1; 7 positions agree with TRBD1. Germline V gene data show CDR1 as SGHRS and CDR2 as YFSETQ. The V segment lost 3 bases and the J segment 0 bases; nucleotides outside the gene matches: 6. This CDR3 is 16 amino acids long. The chain's CDR3 is CASSSAEGAAKNIQYF. The CDR3 DNA reads TGCGCCAGCAGCTCCGCCGAGGGGGCAGCCAAAAACATTCAGTACTTC.

The chain links TRBV10-1 to TRBJ2-2; D unresolved. Germline V gene lookup returns CDR1 WNHNN and CDR2 SYGVQD (reference sequence). This CDR3 has 12 amino acids. Trimming removed 6 bases at V and 6 bases at J, with 8 bases between. The chain's CDR3 is CASRSGSGELFF. In DNA, the CDR3 is TGCGCCAGCAGATCCGGGTCCGGGGAGCTGTTTTTT.

This chain links TRBV7-6 with TRBJ2-3; tentatively, D is TRBD1 (6 bases). This CDR3 is built from 13 residues. Germline V lookup: CDR1 SGHVS, CDR2 FNYEAQ. Between the trimmed V and J ends, which lost 6 bases and 3 bases, there was a span of 10 bases. In DNA, the CDR3 is TGTGCCAGCAGATCCACAGGGACAGATACGCAGTATTTT. Protein sequence: CASRSTGTDTQYF.

On this clone itself: Compared with germline, one end of the junction differs, possibly owing to a read error. The chain recombines TRBV4-1 with TRBJ1-2, with D possibly being TRBD1 (5 bases). Germline V lookup: CDR1 MGHRA, CDR2 YSYEKL. The CDR3 consists of 17 residues. Written as DNA, the CDR3 is TGCGCCAGCACCCAAACTCTCATTCAGGGCGGGGGCTATGGCTACACCTTC. Amino acid sequence: CASTQTLIQGGGYGYTF.

This rearrangement joins TRBV11-2 to TRBJ2-1; 7 bases match TRBD2. This CDR3 comprises 15 residues. Germline-derived CDR1 and CDR2 are SGHAT and FQNNGV. With V trimmed by 7 bases and J by 6 bases, 12 bases remained unmatched. The CDR3 protein is CASNRGSGASNEQFF. CDR3 nucleotide sequence: TGTGCCAGCAACCGAGGAAGCGGGGCTAGCAATGAGCAGTTCTTC. The variable domain in full, with the rest retrieved from reference TRBV11-2 and TRBJ2-1, is EAGVAQSPRYKIIEKRQSVAFWCNPISGHATLYWYQQILGQGPKLLIQFQNNGVVDDSQLPKDRFSAERLKGVDSTLKIQPAKLEDSAVYLCASNRGSGASNEQFFGPGTRLTVL.

This chain connects TRBV7-2 to TRBJ2-7; 9 bases agree with TRBD2. Per the germline V gene, CDR1 is SGHTA and CDR2 is FQGNSA. This CDR3 has 15 residues. The ends lost 5 bases at V and 3 bases at J; junction bases unmatched: 8. The CDR3 reads CASSAIAGDFYEQYF. CDR3 DNA sequence: TGTGCCAGCAGCGCGATAGCGGGAGATTTCTACGAGCAGTACTTC.

Only one count was recorded for this clone. The chain joins TRBV19 to TRBJ1-3; D gene unclear. The CDR3 is 14 residues long. The ends were cut back, 9 bases at V and 0 bases at J, with 12 bases in the middle. Germline CDR1 is LNHDA and CDR2 is SQIVND (reference sequence). CDR3 protein: CASQTMLSGNTIYF. The CDR3 DNA sequence: TGTGCCAGCCAGACAATGCTCTCTGGAAACACCATATATTTT.

The rearrangement joins TRBV7-8 to TRBJ2-1; 7 bases are a match to TRBD1. CDR3 length: 14 residues. In germline, CDR1 is SGHVS, CDR2 FQNEAQ. Trimming removed 2 bases from V and 3 bases from J; junction bases left unmatched: 1. CDR3 DNA sequence: TGTGCCAGCAGCTTATACAGGGGCTACAATGAGCAGTTCTTC. This translates into CASSLYRGYNEQFF.

V is TRBV9 and J is TRBJ1-2; 7 nucleotides line up with TRBD1. CDR1 and CDR2 from the germline V gene are SGDLS and YYNGEE. V was pared by 7 bases and J by 2 bases, with 5 bases of the junction left unmatched. The CDR3 is 13 amino acids. The CDR3 region has the DNA TGTGCCAGCGGTCCACAGGGGAACTATGGCTACACCTTC. Translating it yields CASGPQGNYGYTF.